These 10 T cell receptor beta chains were sequenced from one sample in a study of cytomegalovirus exposure and HLA in healthy donors (dated by TCRdb to about 2017). Receptor amplification or capture employed the immunoSEQ multiplex PCR assay. For the multiplex PCR, a mixture combining 60 forward primers for TCR Vbeta segments and 13 reverse primers for TCR Jbeta segments was used. The table was pulled from immuneACCESS by TCRdb, which kept in-frame rearrangements only. Such tables lose some clones; where checked, under half of the loss comes from unresolved V genes, and the rest has no known cause. This sample holds fewer than 150,000 clones; 70% were observed only once. Of the sample, 1.5% to 2% falls within the top ten clones. The sequencing input was PBMCs. The receptors stem from a woman in her 30s in good health and CMV-seronegative.

The rearrangement joins TRBV7-6 to TRBJ1-4; the D is unclear. Between the trimmed V and J ends, which lost 3 bases and 0 bases, there was a span of 5 bases. Germline V gene lookup returns CDR1 SGHVS and CDR2 FNYEAQ. The CDR3 extends over 14 amino acids. The CDR3 DNA follows: TGTGCCAGCAGCTTCCCTGCAACTAATGAAAAACTGTTTTTT. It codes for CASSFPATNEKLFF.

This clone was seen more than once but under ten times. The rearrangement links TRBV28 to TRBJ1-2, with 9 nucleotides matching TRBD1. Trimming removed 6 bases from V and 4 bases from J; junction bases left unmatched: 9. The CDR3 has 15 residues. CDR1 MDHEN and CDR2 SYDVKM come from the germline V gene. Written as DNA, the CDR3 is TGTGCCAGCAGCAAGGGGGGACAGGGATTCTATGGCTACACCTTC. This gives the protein CASSKGGQGFYGYTF.

The sample holds one count of this clone. The gene calls are TRBV28 and TRBJ2-2; D may be TRBD2 (7 bases). CDR1 and CDR2 (germline): MDHEN, SYDVKM. The V end was cut by 5 bases, the J end by 2 bases, with 12 bases between. The CDR3 covers 15 residues. The CDR3, as DNA: TGTGCCAGCAGTGGAGGGGGGGCCAACACCGGGGAGCTGTTTTTT. Translated, it gives CASSGGGANTGELFF.

This sequence joins TRBV9 and TRBJ2-1; TRBD1 is a possible D gene (6 bases). Trimming left V 5 bases short and J 2 bases short, with 14 bases between. The length of the CDR3 is 15 residues. Germline V lookup: CDR1 SGDLS, CDR2 YYNGEE. The CDR3 DNA reads TGTGCCAGCAGAGGATCTGGGGGCCCCTACAATGAGCAGTTCTTC. It yields the protein CASRGSGGPYNEQFF. Full variable domain (outside the CDR3, taken from reference TRBV9 and TRBJ2-1): DSGVTQTPKHLITATGQRVTLRCSPRSGDLSVYWYQQSLDQGLQFLIQYYNGEERAKGNILERFSAQQFPDLHSELNLSSLELGDSALYFCASRGSGGPYNEQFFGPGTRLTVL.

The chain is built from TRBV10-3 and TRBJ2-3; 13 bases line up with TRBD2. The CDR3 length is 20 residues. Germline values: CDR1 ENHRY, CDR2 SYGVKD. V lost 0 bases to trimming and J lost 2 bases; unmatched junction nucleotides: 11. CDR3 DNA: TGTGCCATCAGTGAGTCCAGGGGACTAGCGGGGACAGCCCCCACAGATACGCAGTATTTT. It yields the protein CAISESRGLAGTAPTDTQYF.

This chain links TRBV5-4 with TRBJ1-1, with 8 bases identical to TRBD1. With 1 base clipped from V and 10 bases from J, the junction kept 12 bases outside the gene matches. The germline V gene encodes CDR1 SGHNT and CDR2 YYREEE (reference sequence). The CDR3 has 15 residues. CDR3 protein: CASSLPEGQAITAFF. For the CDR3, the DNA is TGTGCCAGCAGCTTGCCCGAGGGACAGGCTATTACAGCTTTCTTT.

V is TRBV28 and J is TRBJ2-1, with D maybe TRBD1 (5 bases). The CDR3 spans 14 residues. V lost 7 bases and J lost 0, with 10 bases in between. CDR1 and CDR2 (germline): MDHEN, SYDVKM. CDR3 loop: CASMGQPSYNEQFF. As DNA, the CDR3 is TGTGCCAGCATGGGGCAACCCTCCTACAATGAGCAGTTCTTC. Variable domain in full (rest from reference TRBV28 and TRBJ2-1): DVKVTQSSRYLVKRTGEKVFLECVQDMDHENMFWYRQDPGLGLRLIYFSYDVKMKEKGDIPEGYSVSREKKERFSLILESASTNQTSMYLCASMGQPSYNEQFFGPGTRLTVL.

This chain links TRBV9 with TRBJ2-3; TRBD1 matches at 7 bases. CDR3 length equals 17 residues. Germline CDR1 is SGDLS and CDR2 is YYNGEE. J lost 0 bases, V lost 0 bases, and 7 bases had no gene match. CDR3 amino acids: CASSVASTGPSTDTQYF. CDR3 bases: TGTGCCAGCAGCGTAGCGTCGACAGGGCCTAGCACAGATACGCAGTATTTT.

The CDR3 sequence: CASSLDRPNEKLFF. The CDR3, as DNA: TGCGCCAGCAGCTTGGACAGGCCAAATGAAAAACTGTTTTTT. The chain uses TRBV5-1 and TRBJ1-4; D is possibly TRBD1 (5 bases). V was clipped by 0 bases and J by 5 bases, with 8 bases between them. Germline loops: CDR1 SGHRS, CDR2 YFSETQ. This CDR3 is built from 14 residues.

This chain connects TRBV7-9 to TRBJ2-3; a possible D gene is TRBD1 (6 bases). The CDR3 spans 17 residues. The germline V gene has CDR1 SEHNR and CDR2 FQNEAQ (reference sequence). Trimming took 5 bases from V and 1 from J, leaving 19 bases between them. The DNA of the CDR3 is TGTGCCAGCAGCCCCCCAGCAGGGAACAGGGGCACAGATACGCAGTATTTT. The encoded protein is CASSPPAGNRGTDTQYF.